What follows are 20 T cell receptor beta chains derived from one specimen sequenced in a study of Graves' ophthalmopathy and Graves' hyperthyroidism. Using RNA transcripts, the TCR beta CDR3 regions were amplified. HTBI-primed RT-PCR formed the first round, and a multiplex PCR formed the second. Using its own MiXCR run on the multiplex PCR reads, TCRdb lists one record per CDR3 protein. The sample includes around 1.1 million distinct CDR3 sequences, about 38% of them seen just once. The specimen was peripheral blood or thyroid tissue (not recorded which). Source of these receptors: an adult man with Graves' hyperthyroidism.

Turning to this clonotype: One junction end disagrees with the germline gene, perhaps due to a read error. This CDR3 reads CANSLGQSNTEAFF. CDR3 sequence (DNA): TGTGCCAACAGCTTGGGTCAGTCGAACACTGAAGCTTTCTTT. This chain links TRBV5-6 with TRBJ1-1, with D hard to call. CDR3 size: 14 residues. In germline, CDR1 is SGHDT, CDR2 YYEEEE.

This clonotype was counted a single time. At one boundary the junction diverges from the germline segment, which might be a read error. V usage is TRBV5-1 and J usage is TRBJ1-5; tentative D call: TRBD1 (5 bases). This CDR3 region has 15 residues. Germline lookup yields CDR1 SGHRS and CDR2 YFSETQ. Written as DNA, the CDR3 is TGTGCCAGCAGCTTGGTGGTGGGGGGGAGACAGCCCCAGCATTTT. Residues: CASSLVVGGRQPQHF.

This chain links TRBV2 with TRBJ2-1; D is perhaps TRBD2 (6 bases). Germline values: CDR1 SNHLY, CDR2 FYNNEI. Trimming took off 5 bases at V and 0 bases at J, with 14 bases between the two ends. The CDR3 runs 16 residues. The CDR3 spells CASSPSLGSSYNEQFF. For the CDR3, the DNA is TGTGCCAGCAGTCCCTCACTCGGGAGCTCCTACAATGAGCAGTTCTTC.

This sequence joins TRBV20-1 and TRBJ2-2; D is possibly TRBD1 (7 bases). V lost 4 bases to trimming and J lost 5 bases, with 14 bases between them. The CDR3 sequence is 14 residues long. Germline V gene sequence: CDR1 DFQATT, CDR2 SNEGSKA (reference sequence). The DNA for the CDR3 is TGCAGTGCTAAGGGTCAGGGGGGAACCGGGGAGCTGTTTTTT. Translated: CSAKGQGGTGELFF.

This chain uses TRBV2 with TRBJ2-6; 7 nucleotides align to TRBD1. J gave up 4 bases and V 4 bases, and 1 base lay outside the gene matches. This CDR3 spans 14 amino acids. CDR1 is SNHLY, CDR2 FYNNEI, per germline. In nucleotides, the CDR3 is TGTGCCAGCAGTGTGGACAGGGGGGCCAACGTCCTGACTTTC. Its protein product is CASSVDRGANVLTF.

A few counts support this clonotype. J is TRBJ1-2 and V is TRBV19, with unresolved D. The CDR3 has 12 residues. V was shortened by 3 bases and J by 8 bases, with 10 bases between the two germline ends. The germline gives CDR1 LNHDA, CDR2 SQIVND (reference sequence). CDR3 DNA sequence: TGTGCCAGTAGTATCCGGGGAGTCGGCTACACCTTC. Its protein is CASSIRGVGYTF.

There are a few counts of this clonotype. The chain couples TRBV14 to TRBJ2-7; a possible D gene is TRBD1 (6 bases). V dropped 0 bases and J dropped 3 bases, with 12 bases sitting between them. CDR1 is SGHDN, CDR2 FVKESK, per germline. The CDR3 has 15 residues. The CDR3 DNA reads as TGTGCCAGCAGCCAAGAGTCAGGGGCGATCTACGAGCAGTACTTC. Translated: CASSQESGAIYEQYF.

At least ten counts were recorded for this clonotype. The chain recombines TRBV5-6 with TRBJ2-7; D possibly corresponds to TRBD1 (5 bases). The CDR3 consists of 13 residues. In germline, CDR1 is SGHDT, CDR2 YYEEEE. V lost 0 bases and J lost 7, with 11 bases in between. Here the CDR3 reads CASSLGGTREQYF. CDR3 nucleotide sequence: TGTGCCAGCAGCTTGGGGGGCACGCGGGAGCAGTACTTC.

This clonotype was seen only a few times. J is TRBJ2-7 and V is TRBV29-1, with TRBD2 matching 7 bases. The CDR3 totals 14 residues. Per the germline V gene, CDR1 is SQVTM and CDR2 is ANQGSEA. Trimming at V came to 8 bases and at J to 5 bases, leaving 15 bases not matched to a gene. The CDR3 sequence: CSPLAAPRTHEQYF. DNA for the CDR3: TGCAGCCCCCTAGCGGCCCCGAGGACCCACGAGCAGTACTTC.

This clonotype was picked up many times. This chain connects TRBV4-3 to TRBJ2-5, with TRBD1 identical over 10 bases. This CDR3 comprises 16 residues. V gave up 0 bases and J gave up 5 bases; unmatched junction bases: 6. The germline gives CDR1 LGHNA, CDR2 YSLEER. The DNA of the CDR3 is TGCGCCAGCAGCCAAGAGACGGGACAGGGGTTTGAGACCCAGTACTTC. Protein: CASSQETGQGFETQYF.

CDR3 sequence (DNA): TGCAGCGTTGGAGGGGGAACCAATCAGCCCCAGCATTTT. This sequence encodes CSVGGGTNQPQHF. This chain links TRBV29-1 with TRBJ1-5, with D possibly TRBD1 on 6 matching bases. Germline CDR1 and CDR2: SQVTM and ANQGSEA. There are 13 residues in the CDR3. Trimming removed 4 bases from V and 3 bases from J, with 10 bases in between.

This clonotype has a count of ten or more. The CDR3 region is CASKTFDGSGYTF. CDR3 DNA: TGTGCCAGCAAAACTTTTGATGGAAGTGGCTACACCTTC. The chain is built from TRBV2 and TRBJ1-2, with D unresolved. Trimming took 7 bases from V and 7 from J, leaving 16 bases between them. This CDR3 is built from 13 residues. Germline loops: CDR1 SNHLY, CDR2 FYNNEI.

This clonotype has at least ten counts. This chain uses TRBV12-3 or TRBV12-4 with TRBJ1-6; 7 positions agree with TRBD1. Losses at the gene ends were 5 bases for V and 8 bases for J; bases not matched to a gene: 6. The CDR3 contains 14 residues. The CDR3 here is CASSLGQPYSPLHF. CDR3 in DNA: TGTGCCAGCAGTCTGGGACAGCCGTATTCACCCCTCCACTTT.

This clonotype came up a few times. This rearrangement joins TRBV29-1 to TRBJ2-2; tentative D call: TRBD2 (5 bases). Germline loops: CDR1 SQVTM, CDR2 ANQGSEA. V dropped 6 bases and J dropped 6 bases, with 23 bases sitting between them. The length of the CDR3 is 16 residues. Here the CDR3 reads CSVQGGGSFGAGELFF. The CDR3 DNA is TGCAGCGTCCAAGGAGGTGGGAGTTTTGGGGCCGGGGAGCTGTTTTTT.

This clonotype appeared many times. This rearrangement joins TRBV12-3 or TRBV12-4 to TRBJ2-5; no definite D call. V was clipped by 5 bases and J by 3 bases, with 7 bases between them. There are 12 residues in the CDR3. As DNA, the CDR3 is TGTGCCAGCAGTCCAAAAAAAGAGACCCAGTACTTC. This codes for CASSPKKETQYF.

This clonotype was seen ten or more times. The CDR3 nucleotides read TGTGCCAGCGCCAGGGCGAGCTCTGGGGCCAACGTCCTGACTTTC. The encoded protein is CASARASSGANVLTF. J is TRBJ2-6 and V is TRBV2; possibly TRBD1 for D (5 bases). CDR1 is SNHLY, CDR2 FYNNEI, per germline. CDR3 length: 15 residues. Deletions cut 8 bases from V and 0 bases from J, with 11 bases between.

The CDR3 DNA follows: TGCAGTGCTAGGGGGGGAACGGGCGAGCAGTACTTC. Protein: CSARGGTGEQYF. This rearrangement joins TRBV20-1 to TRBJ2-7, with D possibly TRBD2 on 6 matching bases. The V end lost 3 bases, the J end lost 6 bases, and 12 bases lay between the germline ends. Germline V lookup: CDR1 DFQATT, CDR2 SNEGSKA (reference sequence). The CDR3 has 12 residues.

Ten or more counts support this clonotype. CDR3 amino acids: CASSVASLGETQYF. CDR3 DNA sequence: TGTGCCAGCAGCGTTGCTAGCTTGGGAGAGACCCAGTACTTC. This rearrangement joins TRBV9 to TRBJ2-5; tentative D call: TRBD2 (5 bases). Germline CDR1 reads SGDLS; CDR2 reads YYNGEE. V was clipped by 2 bases and J by 4 bases, with 12 bases between them. The CDR3 extends over 14 amino acids.

The chain employs TRBV12-3 or TRBV12-4 and TRBJ2-7; the D gene is possibly TRBD2 (6 bases). CDR3 length: 14 amino acids. V was trimmed by 6 bases and J by 3 bases, leaving 15 bases between them. CDR3 bases: TGTGCCAGCAGCCTAGAGGAGGGAAACTACGAGCAGTACTTC. Its translation: CASSLEEGNYEQYF.

This sequence joins TRBV10-2 and TRBJ1-4; 9 bases match TRBD1. V was pared by 9 bases and J by 5 bases, with 7 bases of the junction left unmatched. The CDR3 has 14 residues. Per germline, CDR1 WSHSY and CDR2 SAAADI. The CDR3 nucleotides read TGCGCCAGGTCGGAGGGGACAGGGAATGAAAAACTGTTTTTT. It codes for CARSEGTGNEKLFF.